These 15 T cell receptor beta chains share one sample of origin, sequenced in a study of control samples from healthy donors and cancer patients. Clones were read by immunoSEQ multiplex PCR, and TCRdb kept only the in-frame ones, dropping some. The repertoire holds about 61,000 clones, with 90% as singletons. The sample taken for sequencing was PBMCs. The receptors come from a man aged 60 to 69 with colorectal cancer.

The chain combines TRBV2 with TRBJ2-6; TRBD2 is a possible D gene (5 bases). V was shortened by 3 bases and J by 3 bases, with 9 bases between the two germline ends. This CDR3 has 15 residues. The germline V gene has CDR1 SNHLY and CDR2 FYNNEI. CDR3 DNA sequence: TGTGCCAGCAGTGATTCCCGGGATGGGGCCAACGTCCTGACTTTC. It codes for CASSDSRDGANVLTF.

The chain uses TRBV29-1 and TRBJ1-5; 8 bases are a match to TRBD1. V lost 5 bases and J lost 1; bases outside the gene matches: 7. The germline V gene encodes CDR1 SQVTM and CDR2 ANQGSEA. The CDR3 consists of 15 residues. The CDR3 nucleotides read TGCAGCGTTACCACCCGGACAGGGAGCAATCAGCCCCAGCATTTT. Amino acid sequence: CSVTTRTGSNQPQHF.

V usage is TRBV7-9 and J usage is TRBJ2-2; unclear D gene. The CDR3 extends over 14 amino acids. Germline values: CDR1 SEHNR, CDR2 FQNEAQ (reference sequence). V was pared by 5 bases and J by 8 bases, with 15 bases between. CDR3 coding DNA: TGTGCCAGCAGCCCCCTTATACACCGGGGGGAGCTGTTTTTT. Protein: CASSPLIHRGELFF.

J is TRBJ2-2 and V is TRBV12-5, with 8 bases lining up with TRBD1. Germline V gene sequence: CDR1 LGHNT, CDR2 FRNRAP. The CDR3 consists of 18 residues. V trimming: 6 bases; J trimming: 1 base; junction bases outside the gene matches: 13. CDR3: CASGTRADRALNTGELFF. CDR3 DNA: TGTGCTAGTGGCACCCGGGCGGACAGGGCACTGAACACCGGGGAGCTGTTTTTT.

J is TRBJ2-5 and V is TRBV7-2, with TRBD2 identical over 14 bases. The CDR3 has 15 residues. CDR1 and CDR2 from the germline V gene are SGHTA and FQGNSA. V dropped 5 bases and J dropped 6; count of bases not matched to a gene: 5. The CDR3 nucleotides read TGTGCCAGCAGCATCGGACTAGCGGGGGGTCAGACCCAGTACTTC. It is translated as CASSIGLAGGQTQYF.

The V call is TRBV6-5, the J call TRBJ1-1, with 10 bases identical to TRBD1. The trim removed 10 bases at V and 7 bases at J, leaving 9 bases unmatched. This CDR3 is 13 amino acids long. Germline CDR1 MNHEY, CDR2 SVGAGI. The CDR3 spells CATRDRGHGEAFF. The CDR3 nucleotides are TGTGCCACCAGAGACAGGGGGCATGGTGAAGCTTTCTTT.

The V and J genes are TRBV29-1 and TRBJ1-1; no clear D. CDR1 SQVTM and CDR2 ANQGSEA come from the germline V gene. Trimming took off 8 bases at V and 1 base at J, with 11 bases between the two ends. The CDR3 extends over 12 amino acids. The CDR3 nucleotides are TGCAGCACCACCTTCACGAACACTGAAGCTTTCTTT. Translating gives CSTTFTNTEAFF. The full variable domain, in which reference TRBV29-1 and TRBJ1-1 provide the parts outside the CDR3, is SAVISQKPSRDICQRGTSLTIQCQVDSQVTMMFWYRQQPGQSLTLIATANQGSEATYESGFVIDKFPISRPNLTFSTLTVSNMSPEDSSIYLCSTTFTNTEAFFGQGTRLTVV.

The chain links TRBV6-5 to TRBJ2-5; TRBD2 aligns across 10 bases. Trimming took 6 bases from V and 4 from J; bases not matched to a gene: 8. The CDR3 length is 15 residues. Per germline, CDR1 MNHEY and CDR2 SVGAGI. CDR3 loop: CASRESGGGPETQYF. The CDR3 DNA is TGTGCCAGCAGAGAGAGCGGGGGGGGGCCAGAGACCCAGTACTTC.

The V gene is TRBV9, the J gene TRBJ2-1, with D perhaps TRBD1 or TRBD2 (7 bases each). The length of the CDR3 is 15 residues. V was clipped by 3 bases and J by 3 bases, with 13 bases between them. CDR1 and CDR2 from the germline V gene are SGDLS and YYNGEE. This CDR3 reads CASSAGGAVYNEQFF. As DNA, the CDR3 is TGTGCCAGCAGCGCAGGGGGGGCGGTCTACAATGAGCAGTTCTTC. The full variable domain, its missing parts supplied by reference TRBV9 and TRBJ2-1, is DSGVTQTPKHLITATGQRVTLRCSPRSGDLSVYWYQQSLDQGLQFLIQYYNGEERAKGNILERFSAQQFPDLHSELNLSSLELGDSALYFCASSAGGAVYNEQFFGPGTRLTVL.

This chain uses TRBV20-1 with TRBJ2-1, with D possibly TRBD2 on 7 matching bases. The CDR3 runs to 11 residues. Germline V gives CDR1 DFQATT, CDR2 SNEGSKA (reference sequence). The CDR3 loop is CSPGGGGEQFF. In nucleotides, the CDR3 is TGCAGCCCCGGAGGGGGGGGTGAGCAGTTCTTC.

V is TRBV10-3 and J is TRBJ2-2, with 8 bases aligning to TRBD2. Unmatched junction bases numbered 3, after V lost 3 bases and J lost 0 bases. CDR1 and CDR2 (germline): ENHRY, SYGVKD. The CDR3 length is 16 residues. The CDR3 loop reads CAISDPGLANTGELFF. The CDR3 DNA reads as TGTGCCATCAGTGACCCGGGACTAGCGAACACCGGGGAGCTGTTTTTT.

The chain uses TRBV28 and TRBJ2-2; D could derive from TRBD1 or TRBD2 (5 bases each). Germline assignment: CDR1 MDHEN and CDR2 SYDVKM. The CDR3 covers 15 residues. The V end lost 8 bases, the J end lost 3 bases, and 16 bases lay between the germline ends. This CDR3 reads CASSVSVGDTGELFF. The CDR3 region has the DNA TGTGCCAGCTCCGTTAGCGTAGGGGACACCGGGGAGCTGTTTTTT.

In DNA form, the CDR3 reads TGTGCCAGCAGCCAGCGGGGGGGGACCTACAATGAGCAGTTCTTC. As protein: CASSQRGGTYNEQFF. The V call is TRBV3-1 (or the pseudogene TRBV3-2), the J call TRBJ2-1; TRBD2 matches 9 bases. CDR3 length: 15 amino acids. CDR1 LGHDT and CDR2 YNNKEL come from the germline V gene (reference sequence). With V trimmed by 3 bases and J by 2 bases, 2 bases remained unmatched.

This chain uses TRBV7-8 with TRBJ2-5; D uncertain. CDR1 is SGHVS and CDR2 is FQNEAQ in the germline V gene. The CDR3 loop spans 17 amino acids. V was shortened by 1 base and J by 5 bases, with 20 bases between the two germline ends. The DNA for the CDR3 is TGTGCCAGCAGCTTAGGATTGAGGTTTCCCCGTCGGGAGACCCAGTACTTC. The encoded protein is CASSLGLRFPRRETQYF.

This chain links TRBV30 with TRBJ1-5; no firm D call. CDR3 size: 13 residues. Deletions cut 4 bases from V and 1 base from J, with 8 bases between. From germline, CDR1 is GTSNPN and CDR2 SVGIG (reference sequence). CDR3 nucleotides: TGTGCCTGGAACATGGACAGCAATCAGCCCCAGCATTTT. It specifies CAWNMDSNQPQHF.